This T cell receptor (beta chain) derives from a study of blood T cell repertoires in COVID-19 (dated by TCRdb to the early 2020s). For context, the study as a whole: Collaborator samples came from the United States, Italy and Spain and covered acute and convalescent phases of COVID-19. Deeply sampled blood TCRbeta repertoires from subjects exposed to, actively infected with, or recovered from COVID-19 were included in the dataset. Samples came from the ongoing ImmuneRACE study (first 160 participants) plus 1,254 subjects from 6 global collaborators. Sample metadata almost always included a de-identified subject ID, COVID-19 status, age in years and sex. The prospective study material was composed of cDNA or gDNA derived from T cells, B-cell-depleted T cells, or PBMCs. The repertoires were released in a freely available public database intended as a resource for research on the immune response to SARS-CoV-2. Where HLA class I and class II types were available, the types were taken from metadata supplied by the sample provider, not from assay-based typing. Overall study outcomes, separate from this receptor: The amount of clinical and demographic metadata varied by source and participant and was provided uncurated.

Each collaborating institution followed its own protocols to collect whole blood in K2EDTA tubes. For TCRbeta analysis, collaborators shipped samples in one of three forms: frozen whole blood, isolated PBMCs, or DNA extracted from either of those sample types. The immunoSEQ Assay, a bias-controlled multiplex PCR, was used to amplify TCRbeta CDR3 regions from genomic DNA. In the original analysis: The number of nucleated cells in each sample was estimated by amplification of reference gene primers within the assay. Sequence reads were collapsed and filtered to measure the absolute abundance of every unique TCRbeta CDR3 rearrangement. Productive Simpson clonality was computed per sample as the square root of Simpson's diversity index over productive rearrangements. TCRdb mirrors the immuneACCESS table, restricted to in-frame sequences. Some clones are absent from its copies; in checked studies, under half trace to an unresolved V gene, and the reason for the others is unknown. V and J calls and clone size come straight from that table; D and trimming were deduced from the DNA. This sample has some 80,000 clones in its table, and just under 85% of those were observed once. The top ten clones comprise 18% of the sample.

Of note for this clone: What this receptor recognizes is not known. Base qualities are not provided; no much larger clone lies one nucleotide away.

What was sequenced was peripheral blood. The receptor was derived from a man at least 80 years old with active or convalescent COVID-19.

The sequence in DNA is TGTGCCAGCCAGGGGGCCGGGGAGCTGTTTTTT. Its protein reads: CASQGAGELFF. This receptor chain uses TRBV12-3 or TRBV12-4 and TRBJ2-2, with TRBD1 matching 7 junction bases. Unmatched junction bases come to 0, with V trimmed by 8 bases and J by 6 bases. The CDR3 holds 11 amino acids from the cysteine to the phenylalanine. Only the CDR3 part of the read is kept: 33 bases, read in frame from the first base.